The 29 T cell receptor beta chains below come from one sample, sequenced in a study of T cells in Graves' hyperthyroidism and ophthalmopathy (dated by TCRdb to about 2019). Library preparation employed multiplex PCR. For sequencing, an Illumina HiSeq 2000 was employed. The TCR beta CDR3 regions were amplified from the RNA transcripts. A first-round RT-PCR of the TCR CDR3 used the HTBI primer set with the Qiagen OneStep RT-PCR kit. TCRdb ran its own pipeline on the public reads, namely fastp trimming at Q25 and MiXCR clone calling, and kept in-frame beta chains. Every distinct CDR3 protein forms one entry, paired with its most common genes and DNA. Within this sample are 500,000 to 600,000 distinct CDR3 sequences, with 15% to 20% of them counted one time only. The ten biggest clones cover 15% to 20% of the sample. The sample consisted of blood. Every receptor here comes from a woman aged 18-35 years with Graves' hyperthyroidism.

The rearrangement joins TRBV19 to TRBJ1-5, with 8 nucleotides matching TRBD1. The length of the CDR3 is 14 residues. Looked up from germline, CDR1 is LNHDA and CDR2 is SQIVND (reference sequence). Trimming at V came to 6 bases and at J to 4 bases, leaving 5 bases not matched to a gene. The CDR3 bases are TGTGCCAGTAGGAGCCAGGGGGCGAATCAGCCCCAGCATTTT. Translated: CASRSQGANQPQHF.

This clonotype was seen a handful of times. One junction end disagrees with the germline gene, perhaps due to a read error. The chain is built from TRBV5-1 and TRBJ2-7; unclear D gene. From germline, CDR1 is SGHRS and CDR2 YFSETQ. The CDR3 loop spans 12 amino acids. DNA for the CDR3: TGCGCCAGCAGCTTAATCGGTCCAGAGTTGGACTTC. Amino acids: CASSLIGPELDF.

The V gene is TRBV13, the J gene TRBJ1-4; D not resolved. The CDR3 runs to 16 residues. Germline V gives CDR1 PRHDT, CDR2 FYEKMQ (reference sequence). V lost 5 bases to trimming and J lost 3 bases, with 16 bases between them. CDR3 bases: TGTGCCAGCAGCAGACGGACGGCCGGCTCTAATGAAAAACTGTTTTTT. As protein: CASSRRTAGSNEKLFF.

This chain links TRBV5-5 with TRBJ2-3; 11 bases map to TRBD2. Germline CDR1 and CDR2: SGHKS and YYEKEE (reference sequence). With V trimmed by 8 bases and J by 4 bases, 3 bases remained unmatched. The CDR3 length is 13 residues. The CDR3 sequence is CASTSGSADTQYF. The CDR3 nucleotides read TGTGCCAGTACTAGCGGGAGCGCAGATACGCAGTATTTT.

CDR3 in amino acids: CATSEATGTNSYNEQFF. The CDR3 nucleotides are TGTGCCACCAGTGAGGCTACCGGGACCAACTCCTACAATGAGCAGTTCTTC. The V call is TRBV24-1, the J call TRBJ2-1; the D call may be TRBD1 or TRBD2 (5 bases each). The CDR3 extends over 17 amino acids. The germline V and J ends were trimmed by 4 bases and 0 bases, with 15 bases remaining between them. Germline-derived CDR1 and CDR2 are KGHDR and SFDVKD.

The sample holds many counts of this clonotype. The CDR3 sequence is CASSSLLTSGSRRETQYF. As DNA, the CDR3 is TGCGCCAGCAGCTCTCTCCTGACTAGCGGGAGTAGGAGGGAGACCCAGTACTTC. The chain has TRBV5-1 and TRBJ2-5, with TRBD2 identical over 12 bases. The CDR3 covers 18 residues. Losses at the gene ends were 3 bases for V and 5 bases for J; bases not matched to a gene: 14. Germline-derived CDR1 and CDR2 are SGHRS and YFSETQ. Supplemented by reference TRBV5-1 and TRBJ2-5, the full variable domain reads KAGVTQTPRYLIKTRGQQVTLSCSPISGHRSVSWYQQTPGQGLQFLFEYFSETQRNKGNFPGRFSGRQFSNSRSEMNVSTLELGDSALYLCASSSLLTSGSRRETQYFGPGTRLLVL.

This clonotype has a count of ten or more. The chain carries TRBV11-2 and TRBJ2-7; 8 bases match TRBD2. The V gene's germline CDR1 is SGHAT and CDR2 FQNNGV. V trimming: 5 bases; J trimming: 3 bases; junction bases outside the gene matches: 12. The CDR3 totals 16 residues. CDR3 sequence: CASSPLTGSGSYEQYF. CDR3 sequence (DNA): TGTGCCAGCAGCCCATTAACAGGGAGCGGGAGCTACGAGCAGTACTTC.

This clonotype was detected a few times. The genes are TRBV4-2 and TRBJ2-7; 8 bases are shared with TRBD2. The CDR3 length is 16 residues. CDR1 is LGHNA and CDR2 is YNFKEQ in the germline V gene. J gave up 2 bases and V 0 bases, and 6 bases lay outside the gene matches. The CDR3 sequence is CASSQDGGASAYEQYF. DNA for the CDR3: TGTGCCAGCAGCCAAGACGGGGGGGCTTCGGCCTACGAGCAGTACTTC.

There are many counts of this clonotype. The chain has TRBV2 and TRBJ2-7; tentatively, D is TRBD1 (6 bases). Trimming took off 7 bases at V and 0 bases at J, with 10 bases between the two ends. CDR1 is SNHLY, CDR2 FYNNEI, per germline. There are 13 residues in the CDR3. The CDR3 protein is CASIRDISYEQYF. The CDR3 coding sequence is TGTGCCAGCATCAGGGACATCTCCTACGAGCAGTACTTC.

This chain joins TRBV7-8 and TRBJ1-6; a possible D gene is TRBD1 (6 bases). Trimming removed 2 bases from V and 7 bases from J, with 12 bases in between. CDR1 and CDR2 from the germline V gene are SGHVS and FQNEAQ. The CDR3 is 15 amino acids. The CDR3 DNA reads TGTGCCAGCAGCTTAATCGGGGGCAAGAATTCACCCCTCCACTTT. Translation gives CASSLIGGKNSPLHF.

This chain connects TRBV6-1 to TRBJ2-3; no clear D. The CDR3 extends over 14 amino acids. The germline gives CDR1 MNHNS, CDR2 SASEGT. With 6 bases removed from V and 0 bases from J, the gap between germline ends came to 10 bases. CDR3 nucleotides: TGTGCCAGCAGCGCCCCTGCTAGCACAGATACGCAGTATTTT. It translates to CASSAPASTDTQYF.

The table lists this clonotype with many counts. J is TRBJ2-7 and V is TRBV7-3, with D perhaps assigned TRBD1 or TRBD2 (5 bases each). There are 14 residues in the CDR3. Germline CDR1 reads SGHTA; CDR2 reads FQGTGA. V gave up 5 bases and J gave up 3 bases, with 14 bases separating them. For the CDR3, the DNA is TGTGCCAGCAGCCCGGGACCTACTCTCTACGAGCAGTACTTC. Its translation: CASSPGPTLYEQYF.

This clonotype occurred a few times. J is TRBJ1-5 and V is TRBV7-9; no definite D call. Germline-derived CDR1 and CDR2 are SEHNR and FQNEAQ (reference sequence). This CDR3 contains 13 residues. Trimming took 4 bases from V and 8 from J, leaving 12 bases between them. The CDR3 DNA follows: TGTGCCAGCAGCTCGGGCCTGGTGGAGCCCCAGCATTTT. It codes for CASSSGLVEPQHF.

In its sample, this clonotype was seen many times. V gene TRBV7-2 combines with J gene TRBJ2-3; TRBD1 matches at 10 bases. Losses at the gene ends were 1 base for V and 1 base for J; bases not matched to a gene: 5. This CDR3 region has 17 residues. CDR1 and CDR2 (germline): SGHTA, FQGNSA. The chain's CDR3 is CASSLVEDRGGTDTQYF. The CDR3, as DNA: TGTGCCAGCAGCTTAGTAGAGGACAGGGGGGGCACAGATACGCAGTATTTT.

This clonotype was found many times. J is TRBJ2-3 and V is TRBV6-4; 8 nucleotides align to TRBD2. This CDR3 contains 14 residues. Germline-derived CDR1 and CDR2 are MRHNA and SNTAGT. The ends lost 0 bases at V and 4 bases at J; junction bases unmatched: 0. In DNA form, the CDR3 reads TGTGCCAGCAGTGACTCTAGCGGGGCAGATACGCAGTATTTT. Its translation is CASSDSSGADTQYF.

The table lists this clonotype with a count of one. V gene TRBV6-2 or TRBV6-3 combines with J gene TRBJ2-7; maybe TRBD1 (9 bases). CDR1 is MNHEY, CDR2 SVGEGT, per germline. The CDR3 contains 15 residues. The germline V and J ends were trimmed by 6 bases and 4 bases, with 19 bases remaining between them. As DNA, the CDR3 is TGTGCCAGCAGAAAGCGGGGGACAGGGTTATACGAGCAGTACTTC. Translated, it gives CASRKRGTGLYEQYF.

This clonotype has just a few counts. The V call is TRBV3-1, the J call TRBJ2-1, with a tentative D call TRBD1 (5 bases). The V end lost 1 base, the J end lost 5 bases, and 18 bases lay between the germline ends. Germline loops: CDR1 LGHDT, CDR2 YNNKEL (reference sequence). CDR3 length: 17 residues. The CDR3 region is CASSQVVGHLQDNEQFF. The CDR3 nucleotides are TGTGCCAGCAGCCAAGTCGTAGGACACCTGCAAGACAATGAGCAGTTCTTC.

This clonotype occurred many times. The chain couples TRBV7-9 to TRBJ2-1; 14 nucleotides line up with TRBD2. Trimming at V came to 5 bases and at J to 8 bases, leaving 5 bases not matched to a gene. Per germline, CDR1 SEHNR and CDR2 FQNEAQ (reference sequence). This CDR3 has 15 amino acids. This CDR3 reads CASSPGLAGVDEQFF. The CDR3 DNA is TGTGCCAGCAGCCCGGGACTAGCGGGAGTCGATGAGCAGTTCTTC.

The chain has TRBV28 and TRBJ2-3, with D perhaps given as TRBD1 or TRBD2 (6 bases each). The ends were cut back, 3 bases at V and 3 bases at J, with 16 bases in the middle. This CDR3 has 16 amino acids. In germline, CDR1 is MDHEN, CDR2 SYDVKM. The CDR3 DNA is TGTGCCAGCAGTTTGCTCGGGGGCGAGGGGACAGATACGCAGTATTTT. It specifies CASSLLGGEGTDTQYF.

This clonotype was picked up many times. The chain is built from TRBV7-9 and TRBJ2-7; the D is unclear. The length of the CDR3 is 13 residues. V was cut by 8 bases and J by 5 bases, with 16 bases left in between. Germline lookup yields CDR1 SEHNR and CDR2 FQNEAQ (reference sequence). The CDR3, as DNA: TGTGCCAGCGGGCCTCCCGGCGTGAACGAGCAGTACTTC. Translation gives CASGPPGVNEQYF.

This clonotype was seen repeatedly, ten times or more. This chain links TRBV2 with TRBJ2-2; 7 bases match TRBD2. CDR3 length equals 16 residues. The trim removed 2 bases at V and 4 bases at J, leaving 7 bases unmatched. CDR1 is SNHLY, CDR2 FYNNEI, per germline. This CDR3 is CASSETPGLITGELFF. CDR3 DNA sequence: TGTGCCAGCAGTGAAACACCGGGACTAATCACCGGGGAGCTGTTTTTT.

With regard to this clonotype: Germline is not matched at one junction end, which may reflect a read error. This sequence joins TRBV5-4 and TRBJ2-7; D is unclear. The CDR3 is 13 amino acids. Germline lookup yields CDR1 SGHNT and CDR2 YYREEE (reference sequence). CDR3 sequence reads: CASSLRASYEPYF. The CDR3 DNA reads TGTGCCAGCAGCTTGCGGGCCTCCTACGAGCCGTACTTC.

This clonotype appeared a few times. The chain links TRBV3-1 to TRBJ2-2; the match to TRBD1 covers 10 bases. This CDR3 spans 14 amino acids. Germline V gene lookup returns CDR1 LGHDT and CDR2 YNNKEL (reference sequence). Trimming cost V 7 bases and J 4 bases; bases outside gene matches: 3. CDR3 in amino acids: CASTGQGGTGELFF. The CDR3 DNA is TGTGCCAGCACCGGACAGGGGGGCACCGGGGAGCTGTTTTTT.

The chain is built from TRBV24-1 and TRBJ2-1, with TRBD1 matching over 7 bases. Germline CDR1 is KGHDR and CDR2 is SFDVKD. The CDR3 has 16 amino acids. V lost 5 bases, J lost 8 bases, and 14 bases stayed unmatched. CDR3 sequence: CATSGPARGYGDEQFF. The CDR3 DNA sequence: TGTGCCACCAGTGGTCCAGCCAGGGGGTATGGGGATGAGCAGTTCTTC.

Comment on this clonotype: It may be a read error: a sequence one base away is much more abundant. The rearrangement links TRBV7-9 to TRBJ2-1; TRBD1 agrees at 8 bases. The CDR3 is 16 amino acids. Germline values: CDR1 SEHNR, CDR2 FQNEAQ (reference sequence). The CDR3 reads CASSLGNRDRFGEQLF. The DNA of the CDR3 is TGTGCCAGCAGCTTAGGCAACCGGGACAGGTTTGGTGAGCAGCTCTTC. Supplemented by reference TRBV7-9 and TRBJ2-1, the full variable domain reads DTGVSQNPRHKITKRGQNVTFRCDPISEHNRLYWYRQTLGQGPEFLTYFQNEAQLEKSRLLSDRFSAERPKGSFSTLEIQRTEQGDSAMYLCASSLGNRDRFGEQLFGPGTRLTVL.

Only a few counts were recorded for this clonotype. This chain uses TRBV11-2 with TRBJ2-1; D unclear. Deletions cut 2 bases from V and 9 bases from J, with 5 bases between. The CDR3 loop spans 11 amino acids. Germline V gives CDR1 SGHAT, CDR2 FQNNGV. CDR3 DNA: TGTGCCAGCAGCTTAAAGGGTGAGCAGTTCTTC. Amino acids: CASSLKGEQFF. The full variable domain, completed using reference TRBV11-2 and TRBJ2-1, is EAGVAQSPRYKIIEKRQSVAFWCNPISGHATLYWYQQILGQGPKLLIQFQNNGVVDDSQLPKDRFSAERLKGVDSTLKIQPAKLEDSAVYLCASSLKGEQFFGPGTRLTVL.

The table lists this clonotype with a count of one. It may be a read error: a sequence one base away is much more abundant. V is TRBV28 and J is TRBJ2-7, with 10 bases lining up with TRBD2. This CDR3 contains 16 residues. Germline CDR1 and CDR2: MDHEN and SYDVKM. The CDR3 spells CTSTAWTSGILGEQYF. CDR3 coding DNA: TGTACCAGTACCGCCTGGACTAGCGGTATATTGGGGGAGCAGTACTTC. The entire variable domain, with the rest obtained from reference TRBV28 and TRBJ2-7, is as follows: DVKVTQSSRYLVKRTGEKVFLECVQDMDHENMFWYRQDPGLGLRLIYFSYDVKMKEKGDIPEGYSVSREKKERFSLILESASTNQTSMYLCTSTAWTSGILGEQYFGPGTRLTVT.

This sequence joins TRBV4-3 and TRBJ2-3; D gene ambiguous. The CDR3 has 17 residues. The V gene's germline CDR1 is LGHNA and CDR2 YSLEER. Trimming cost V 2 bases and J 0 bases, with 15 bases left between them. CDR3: CASSQSSRVVSTDTQYF. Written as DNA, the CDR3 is TGCGCCAGCAGCCAAAGCTCGCGCGTTGTGAGCACAGATACGCAGTATTTT.

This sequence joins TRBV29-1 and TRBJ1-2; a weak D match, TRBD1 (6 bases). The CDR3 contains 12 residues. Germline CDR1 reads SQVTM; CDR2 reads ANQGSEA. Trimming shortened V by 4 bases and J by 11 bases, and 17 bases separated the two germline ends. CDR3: CSVVGGTKYYTF. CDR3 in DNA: TGCAGCGTTGTCGGGGGGACAAAATATTACACCTTC. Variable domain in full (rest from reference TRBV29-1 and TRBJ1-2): SAVISQKPSRDICQRGTSLTIQCQVDSQVTMMFWYRQQPGQSLTLIATANQGSEATYESGFVIDKFPISRPNLTFSTLTVSNMSPEDSSIYLCSVVGGTKYYTFGSGTRLTVV.